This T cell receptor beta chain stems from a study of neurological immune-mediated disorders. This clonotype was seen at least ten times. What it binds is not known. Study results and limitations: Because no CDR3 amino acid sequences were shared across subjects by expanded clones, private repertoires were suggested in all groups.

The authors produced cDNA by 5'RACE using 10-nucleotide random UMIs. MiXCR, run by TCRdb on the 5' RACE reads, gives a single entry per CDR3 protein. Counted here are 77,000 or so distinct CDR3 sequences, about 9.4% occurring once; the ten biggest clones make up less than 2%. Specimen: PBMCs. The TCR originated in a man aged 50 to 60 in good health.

CDR3 region: CASSLISSGGTGELFF. DNA of the CDR3: TGTGCCAGCAGCCTGATTTCCAGCGGGGGCACCGGGGAGCTGTTTTTT. The rearrangement uses TRBV9 and TRBJ2-2; 8 nucleotides match TRBD2. Germline loops: CDR1 SGDLS, CDR2 YYNGEE. V shed 4 bases and J 4 bases; nucleotides not matched to a gene: 9. There are 16 residues in the CDR3.